The rows below give T cell receptor beta chains drawn from one sample of a study of control samples from healthy donors and cancer patients. Assay used: immunoSEQ multiplex PCR; TCRdb lists only in-frame clones, some missing. The sample consists of 75,000 to 100,000 clones, just over 85% of them appearing once. The sequenced material came from blood. The receptor source for this set is a man aged 25-45 years in good health. The CDR3 runs from the conserved cysteine through the conserved F or W. D genes are given only for firm matches. A row's size may be missing; if present it is once, few, many or a size class.

d_call j_call clone_size v_call cdr3_aa cdr3_nt
. TRBJ2-1 . TRBV5-1 CASSLGQAYNEQFF TGCGCCAGCAGCTTGGGACAGGCTTACAATGAGCAGTTCTTC
. TRBJ2-2 . TRBV3-1/TRBV3-2 CASSQATSTITGELFF TGTGCCAGCAGCCAAGCAACTAGCACGATCACCGGGGAGCTGTTTTTT
. TRBJ1-3 . TRBV12-3/TRBV12-4 CASDSSGNTIYF TGTGCCAGCGATAGCTCTGGAAACACCATATATTTT
. TRBJ1-1 once TRBV5-5 CASRRGYEAFF TGTGCCAGCAGACGTGGGTACGAAGCTTTCTTT
TRBD2 TRBJ2-7 . TRBV28 CASTSPGTSGRSVYEQYF TGTGCCAGCACCTCCCCGGGGACTAGCGGGAGATCGGTCTACGAGCAGTACTTC
. TRBJ2-5 . TRBV27 CASSQDRYQETQYF TGTGCCAGCAGCCAAGACAGGTACCAAGAGACCCAGTACTTC
TRBD2 TRBJ2-3 . TRBV18 CASSTGGPDTQYF TGTGCCAGCTCAACGGGAGGGCCAGATACGCAGTATTTT
TRBD2 TRBJ2-7 few TRBV29-1 CSVLTATSGRAYEQYF TGCAGCGTTCTAACTGCGACTAGCGGGAGGGCCTACGAGCAGTACTTC
. TRBJ1-2 . TRBV10-3 CAISLDSDYGYTF TGTGCCATCAGCCTGGACAGTGACTATGGCTACACCTTC
. TRBJ2-7 . TRBV5-4 CASSLPGRYEQYF TGTGCCAGCAGCTTGCCAGGAAGGTACGAGCAGTACTTC
TRBD1 TRBJ1-1 . TRBV12-5 CASGLIDRDYTEAFF TGTGCTAGTGGTTTAATCGACAGGGATTACACTGAAGCTTTCTTT
. TRBJ2-7 once TRBV29-1 CSVEAAQGYEQYF TGCAGCGTTGAAGCGGCTCAGGGCTACGAGCAGTACTTC
. TRBJ2-5 . TRBV10-2 CASRWGRWETQYF TGCGCCAGCCGGTGGGGGAGGTGGGAGACCCAGTACTTC
. TRBJ2-7 . TRBV7-3 CASSLNGRDEQYF TGTGCCAGCAGCTTAAACGGGCGCGACGAGCAGTACTTC
. TRBJ2-1 . TRBV3-1/TRBV3-2 CASSQDEVLFGGEEQFF TGTGCCAGCAGCCAAGATGAGGTTTTATTTGGGGGAGAGGAGCAGTTCTTC
. TRBJ1-4 . TRBV13 CASSLGRRGRPNEKLFF TGTGCCAGCAGCTTAGGCCGCAGGGGCCGGCCTAATGAAAAACTGTTTTTT
TRBD1 TRBJ1-6 . TRBV19 CASSMRTGWGSPLHF TGTGCCAGTAGTATGCGGACAGGGTGGGGTTCACCCCTCCACTTT
. TRBJ2-6 . TRBV11-2 CASSEGAGANVLTF TGTGCCAGCAGCGAGGGGGCTGGGGCCAACGTCCTGACTTTC
TRBD2 TRBJ2-5 . TRBV27 CASSGLATTQYF TGTGCCAGCAGCGGACTAGCAACCACCCAGTACTTC
TRBD1 TRBJ2-7 few TRBV5-5 CASSYSGGGYEQYF TGTGCCAGCAGCTACTCAGGGGGCGGCTACGAGCAGTACTTC
TRBD1 TRBJ2-1 . TRBV11-3 CASSRGQVVNEQFF TGTGCCAGCAGCCGCGGACAGGTAGTCAATGAGCAGTTCTTC
. TRBJ2-3 . TRBV11-2 CASSGRPLLFDTQYF TGTGCCAGCAGTGGTCGCCCCCTACTTTTTGATACGCAGTATTTT
. TRBJ1-6 . TRBV12-3/TRBV12-4 CASRGSNNSPLHF TGTGCCAGCAGGGGTTCTAATAATTCACCCCTCCACTTT
TRBD1 TRBJ2-2 . TRBV9 CASSAGTGNTGELFF TGTGCCAGCAGCGCGGGGACAGGGAACACCGGGGAGCTGTTTTTT
. TRBJ1-2 . TRBV12-3/TRBV12-4 CASSLDGGYGYTF TGTGCCAGCAGTTTGGACGGGGGCTATGGCTACACCTTC
. TRBJ1-6 . TRBV5-1 CASSLAGRGSPLHF TGCGCCAGCAGCTTAGCAGGGAGGGGTTCACCCCTCCACTTT
. TRBJ1-2 . TRBV7-9 CASSWPETPNYGYTF TGTGCCAGCAGCTGGCCGGAGACTCCGAATTATGGCTACACCTTC
. TRBJ2-7 . TRBV20-1 CSASEGRDEQYF TGCAGTGCTAGTGAGGGAAGGGACGAGCAGTACTTC
TRBD1 TRBJ2-2 . TRBV29-1 CSIPGGSQTGELFF TGCAGCATTCCAGGGGGTAGTCAAACCGGGGAGCTGTTTTTT
. TRBJ2-3 . TRBV19 CASSMRAGDTQYF TGTGCCAGTAGTATGCGGGCGGGAGATACGCAGTATTTT
TRBD1 TRBJ2-7 . TRBV7-6 CASSLSSTGGYEQYF TGTGCCAGCAGCTTATCCTCGACAGGGGGGTACGAGCAGTACTTC
. TRBJ2-7 . TRBV19 CASSIFTGIGNEQYF TGTGCCAGTAGTATTTTCACGGGGATAGGCAACGAGCAGTACTTC
. TRBJ2-2 . TRBV29-1 CSVARGRTGELFF TGCAGCGTTGCCCGGGGGCGCACCGGGGAGCTGTTTTTT
. TRBJ2-7 . TRBV6-5 CASVGVSYEQYF TGTGCCAGCGTTGGAGTTTCCTACGAGCAGTACTTC
. TRBJ1-4 . TRBV3-1/TRBV3-2 CASSILPSHTPNEKLFF TGTGCCAGCAGCATACTCCCCAGCCACACCCCCAATGAAAAACTGTTTTTT
TRBD1 TRBJ1-1 once TRBV27 CASSRRDSNTEAFF TGTGCCAGCAGTCGAAGGGACAGTAACACTGAAGCTTTCTTT
. TRBJ2-5 . TRBV6-5 CASSYEQGRTQYF TGTGCCAGCAGTTATGAGCAGGGGCGGACCCAGTACTTC
. TRBJ1-5 . TRBV27 CASSLKPPGYSNQPQHF TGTGCCAGCAGTTTAAAACCCCCGGGGTATAGCAATCAGCCCCAGCATTTT
TRBD2 TRBJ2-5 . TRBV7-9 CASSLAARAGGFQETQYF TGTGCCAGCAGCTTAGCGGCGCGTGCGGGAGGGTTTCAAGAGACCCAGTACTTC
TRBD2 TRBJ2-1 few TRBV7-2 CASSSSSGATYNEQFF TGTGCCAGCAGCTCCTCTAGCGGTGCCACCTACAATGAGCAGTTCTTC
. TRBJ2-3 . TRBV2 CASTPQSVRLTQYF TGTGCCAGCACTCCACAGAGTGTTAGACTGACGCAGTATTTT
. TRBJ1-4 . TRBV3-1/TRBV3-2 CASSRAGSNEKLFF TGTGCCAGCAGCCGAGCGGGGTCTAATGAAAAACTGTTTTTT
. TRBJ2-2 . TRBV18 CASSPPFGQTGNTGELFF TGTGCCAGCTCACCCCCATTCGGACAGACAGGCAACACCGGGGAGCTGTTTTTT
. TRBJ1-5 . TRBV6-5 CASSYSGGVSNQPQHF TGTGCCAGCAGTTACTCTGGGGGAGTCAGCAATCAGCCCCAGCATTTT
TRBD2 TRBJ2-2 . TRBV4-1 CASSLGSGRGTGELFF TGCGCCAGCAGCCTCGGGAGCGGGAGGGGAACCGGGGAGCTGTTTTTT
. TRBJ1-1 . TRBV7-2 CASSSTSYNTEAFF TGTGCCAGCAGCTCTACCTCCTATAACACTGAAGCTTTCTTT
. TRBJ1-4 . TRBV4-3 CASSLRTADLVEKLFF TGCGCCAGCAGCCTCCGAACGGCGGATCTCGTCGAAAAACTGTTTTTT
. TRBJ2-7 . TRBV2 CASTDRWGYEQYF TGTGCCAGCACCGACAGATGGGGTTACGAGCAGTACTTC
. TRBJ2-7 few TRBV7-2 CASSLHYEQYF TGTGCCAGCAGCTTACATTACGAGCAGTACTTC
. TRBJ2-1 . TRBV5-1 CASSFGAAAYNEQFF TGCGCCAGCAGCTTCGGGGCAGCTGCCTACAATGAGCAGTTCTTC
TRBD2 TRBJ2-1 . TRBV7-9 CASSPTSGRSYNEQFF TGTGCCAGCAGCCCTACTAGCGGGAGGTCCTACAATGAGCAGTTCTTC
. TRBJ2-5 once TRBV6-1 CASSEFVETQYF TGTGCCAGCAGTGAGTTTGTGGAGACCCAGTACTTC
TRBD2 TRBJ2-7 . TRBV3-1/TRBV3-2 CASSQAGGSYEQYF TGTGCCAGCAGCCAAGCGGGGGGCTCCTACGAGCAGTACTTC
. TRBJ1-3 . TRBV25-1 CASSESPGIGGNTIYF TGTGCCAGCAGTGAATCCCCAGGGATTGGTGGAAACACCATATATTTT
. TRBJ2-5 . TRBV18 CASSMDSGETQYF TGTGCCAGCTCCATGGACAGTGGAGAGACCCAGTACTTC
. TRBJ1-5 . TRBV28 CASSLLRDSNQPQHF TGTGCCAGCAGTTTATTGAGAGATAGCAATCAGCCCCAGCATTTT
TRBD2 TRBJ2-7 . TRBV7-3 CASSNSGTSGKYEQYF TGTGCCAGCAGCAACTCCGGGACTAGCGGGAAATACGAGCAGTACTTC
TRBD2 TRBJ2-4 . TRBV28 CASSPGTSGIIAKNIQYF TGTGCCAGCAGTCCCGGGACTAGCGGGATTATAGCCAAAAACATTCAGTACTTC
. TRBJ2-7 . TRBV27 CASSSGSLREQYF TGTGCCAGCAGTTCCGGGTCTCTGAGGGAGCAGTACTTC
. TRBJ1-1 . TRBV5-6 CASTTRGRGTEAFF TGTGCCAGCACCACAAGGGGGAGGGGCACTGAAGCTTTCTTT